The clone carrying this T cell receptor beta chain has just one count. The data were obtained in a study of PD-L1 blockade in urothelial cancer. Study-wide background: Patients went on atezolizumab at some point between 2014 and 2015, receiving 1,200 mg intravenously every 3 weeks. Bladder-origin urothelial cancer in males covered about 90% of the roughly 30 patients. Blood drawn 3 weeks (second dose) and 6 weeks after treatment start was analyzed.

The germline CDR1 and CDR2 sequences are SGHAT and FQNNGV. V was pared by 8 bases and J by 2 bases, with 15 bases between. This CDR3 spans 14 amino acids. The authors spiked synthetic TCR analog templates into each PCR. Libraries were prepared by immunoSEQ multiplex PCR; TCRdb keeps only in-frame clonotypes and omits some of them. The repertoire has 50,000 to 55,000 clones, approximately 80% of them found once; the top ten carry 3% to 4.5%. The source material was PBMCs, sampled around atezolizumab (anti-PD-L1) treatment. The rearrangement uses TRBV11-2 and TRBJ2-5; possibly TRBD1 for D (5 bases). This receptor was obtained from an older man with urothelial cancer. The CDR3 region is CASSQGVAQETQYF. The CDR3 DNA reads as TGTGCCAGCTCTCAAGGGGTAGCACAAGAGACCCAGTACTTC.